This paragraph reports one T cell receptor beta chain. This clonotype was recorded at least ten times. Its antigen is currently not known. There are no base qualities to consult, and no much larger clone falls within one base. The entry originates in a study of low-dose radiotherapy and immunotherapy resistance in tumors (dated by TCRdb to about 2022). For the wider study: Cohort 1 received 0.5 Gy per fraction every 2 weeks, with a prescribed total PTV dose of 6.5 Gy. No randomization into treatment groups was done for the people taking part in the trial. Eight patients were included in the translational analysis: three from the first dose cohort and the first five from the second dose cohort. Patients took aspirin 300 mg orally once daily for four cycles, starting on cycle 1 day 1. For Cohort 2, the dose was 1 Gy per fraction given every two weeks, adding up to 13 Gy in total across 26 weeks. Every two weeks, patients got intravenous cyclophosphamide at 200 mg/m2, given one day ahead of each radiation and immunotherapy administration. Nivolumab was administered intravenously as a 240 mg flat dose every two weeks, and ipilimumab was administered intravenously at 1 mg/kg every six weeks.

Sequencing used an Illumina HiSeq 2500. First-strand cDNA was synthesized using Superscript III and a set of TRAV- and TRBV-specific primers, so that both TCRalpha and TCRbeta chains were covered. A roughly 20-cycle PCR with Phusion amplified the TCRs, pairing a constant-region primer with the adapter that was attached to the V primers. The isolated mRNA was amplified using the MessageAmp II aRNA Amplification Kit, with in vitro transcription performed for approximately 16 hours at 37 degrees C. The Dynabeads mRNA DIRECT Purification Kit was used to isolate the mRNA for TCR sequencing. Indexed Illumina adapters were added in a second Phusion PCR of 25 cycles, after which AMPure XP beads were used to purify the products. The source study handled its data this way. Custom Perl scripts pooled TCR sequences encoding the same protein, removed out-of-frame sequences and computed each clonotype's abundance. Any TCR sequence backed by just one read was left out of the analysis. Repertoire metrics included Shannon entropy, Gini index, clonality, richness, and frequency of TCRs shared between repertoires. In TCRdb, the public reads were trimmed at Q25 with fastp and aligned with MiXCR, with productive beta chains retained. Entries are consolidated by CDR3 protein sequence, retaining the most common genes and DNA. For this entry, the V and J calls and clone size follow TCRdb and not the study's own pipeline. Here the sample has tens of thousands of distinct CDR3 sequences; roughly a sixth occur a single time. The top ten constitute 2.5% to 3% of the sample.

Taken from the germline V gene, the CDR1 and CDR2 loops are SGHTA and FQGNSA. Spanning cysteine to phenylalanine, the CDR3 consists of 14 amino acids. Only CDR3 DNA is held: 42 bases, read in frame from base 1. Germline trimming amounts to 4 bases on V and 5 bases on J, with 5 as the count of junction bases outside the gene matches. In light of the paper, this sample's time point label describes: before trial treatment. Donors were enrolled in RACIN, a single-arm phase I dose-escalation trial combining nivolumab, ipilimumab, aspirin, low-dose cyclophosphamide and low-dose radiotherapy. Eligible patients had advanced, TIL-negative solid tumors.

The receptor chain draws on TRBV7-2 and TRBJ2-5; TRBD2 fits 9 bases in the junction. The clonotype originates from a male donor with prostate cancer. The sample consisted of PBMCs, taken before treatment. CDR3 sequence: CASSSRGGVETQYF. The sequenced DNA is TGTGCCAGCAGCTCGCGGGGGGGCGTGGAGACCCAGTACTTC.